The entry below gives a single TCR beta chain sequence along with its context. This clonotype was seen repeatedly, ten times or more. Its antigen target is currently unknown. Base-call qualities are not available, and no considerably larger clone is one nucleotide away. The data were taken from a study of early T cells in non-severe SARS-CoV-2 infection (dated by TCRdb to about 2021). Concerning the study at large: TCR sequencing used bulk RNA from unsorted whole blood, so alpha and beta chains could not be paired.

Broader findings and caveats from the paper: VDJdb matching was skewed toward anti-spike CD8 responses and likely underestimated virus-specific expansions, missing private and CD4 specificities.

The study was a case-control design nested within a healthcare worker cohort in London, UK, with weekly nasopharyngeal swab PCR tests and blood sampling. Between 23 and 31 March 2020, the week of the UK lockdown, healthcare workers were enrolled and then followed up weekly for as long as 16 weeks. Libraries were built with 5' RACE. Sequenced using a NextSeq 500. In the TCR library protocol, unique molecular identifiers were attached to individual cDNA molecules to correct for PCR bias and sequencing error. Sequencing covered both TCR alpha and beta chains, and within each sample the abundances of alpha and beta sequences were tightly co-correlated. The authors' pipeline ran thus. Decombinator V4 was used to annotate TCR sequences for V gene, J gene and CDR3. Expanded TCRs were defined as changing significantly between any two time points under a Poisson model with p below 0.0001. Abundances of TCRs were expressed as counts per million after normalisation to the total number of TCRs sequenced in each sample. TRAV1-2 paired with TRAJ12, TRAJ20 or TRAJ33 defined MAIT TCRs, while TRAV10 paired with TRAJ18 defined iNKT TCRs. VDJdb, accessed 1 November 2021, was searched for CMV, EBV and SARS-CoV-2 annotated TCRs, with TCRs annotated for multiple antigens excluded. TCRdb's own reprocessing of the public reads used fastp at Q25 and MiXCR and kept productive beta chains. For every CDR3 protein sequence, its rows merge into one entry that carries the most common genes and DNA. TCRdb, rather than the study authors, made the V and J calls. The sample profile shows about 80,000 distinct CDR3 sequences; around 8.7% of them were found once. The leading ten clones occupy roughly 5% of the sample.

The germline V gene (reference sequence) sets CDR1 to MNHEY and CDR2 to SMNVEV. Trimming at the junction amounts to 10 bases on V and 6 bases on J, and the germline ends lie 16 bases apart. From cysteine to phenylalanine, the CDR3 is 13 amino acids long. The retained sequence is limited to the CDR3, 39 bases, with the frame set at the first base. The receptor was derived from an adult who was a healthcare worker with PCR-confirmed SARS-CoV-2 infection or an uninfected control (not recorded which). The specimen sequenced was whole blood. This chain joins TRBV27 to TRBJ2-1; TRBD2 is perhaps the D gene, given 6 matching bases. The CDR3 here reads CAISTSLGNEQFF. The sequence in DNA is TGTGCCATTTCGACTAGTCTGGGCAATGAGCAGTTCTTC.